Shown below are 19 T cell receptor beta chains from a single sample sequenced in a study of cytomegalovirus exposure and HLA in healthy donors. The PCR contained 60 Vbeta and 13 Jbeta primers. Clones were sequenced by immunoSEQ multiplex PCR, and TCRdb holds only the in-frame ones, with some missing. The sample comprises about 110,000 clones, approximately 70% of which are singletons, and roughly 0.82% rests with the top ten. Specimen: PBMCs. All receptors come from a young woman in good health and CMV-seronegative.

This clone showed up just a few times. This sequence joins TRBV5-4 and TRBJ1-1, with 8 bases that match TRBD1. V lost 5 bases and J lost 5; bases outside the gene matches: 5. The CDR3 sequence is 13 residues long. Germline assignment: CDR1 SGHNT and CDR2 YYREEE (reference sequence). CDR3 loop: CASRSGGWTEAFF. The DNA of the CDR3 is TGTGCCAGCAGGTCAGGGGGCTGGACTGAAGCTTTCTTT.

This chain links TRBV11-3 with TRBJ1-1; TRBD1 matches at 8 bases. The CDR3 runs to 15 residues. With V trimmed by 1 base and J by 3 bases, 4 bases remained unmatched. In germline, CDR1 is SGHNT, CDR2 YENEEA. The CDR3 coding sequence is TGTGCCAGCAGCTTAGGCAGGGGGCGGGACACTGAAGCTTTCTTT. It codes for CASSLGRGRDTEAFF.

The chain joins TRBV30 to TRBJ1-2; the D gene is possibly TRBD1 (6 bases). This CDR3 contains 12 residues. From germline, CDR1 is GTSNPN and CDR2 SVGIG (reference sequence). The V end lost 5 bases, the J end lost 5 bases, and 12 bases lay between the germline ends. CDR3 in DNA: TGTGCCTGGCAGGACAGTCCGTATGGCTACACCTTC. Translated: CAWQDSPYGYTF.

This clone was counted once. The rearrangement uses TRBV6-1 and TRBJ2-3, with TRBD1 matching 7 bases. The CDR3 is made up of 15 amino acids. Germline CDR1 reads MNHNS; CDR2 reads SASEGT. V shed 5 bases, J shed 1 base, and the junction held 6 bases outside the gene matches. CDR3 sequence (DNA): TGTGCCAGCAGTCAACAGGGGTCCCGCACAGATACGCAGTATTTT. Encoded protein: CASSQQGSRTDTQYF.

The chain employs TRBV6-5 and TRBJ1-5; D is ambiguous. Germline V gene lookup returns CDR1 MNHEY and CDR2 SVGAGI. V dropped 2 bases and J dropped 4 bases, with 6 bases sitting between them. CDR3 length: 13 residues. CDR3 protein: CASSYRVNQPQHF. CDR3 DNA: TGTGCCAGCAGTTACCGAGTGAATCAGCCCCAGCATTTT.

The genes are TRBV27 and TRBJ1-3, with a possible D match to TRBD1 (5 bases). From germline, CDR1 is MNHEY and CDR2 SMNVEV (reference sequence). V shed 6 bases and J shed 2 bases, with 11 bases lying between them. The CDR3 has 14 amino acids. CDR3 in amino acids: CASSPRGTGNTIYF. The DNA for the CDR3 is TGTGCCAGCAGCCCGCGGGGGACTGGAAACACCATATATTTT.

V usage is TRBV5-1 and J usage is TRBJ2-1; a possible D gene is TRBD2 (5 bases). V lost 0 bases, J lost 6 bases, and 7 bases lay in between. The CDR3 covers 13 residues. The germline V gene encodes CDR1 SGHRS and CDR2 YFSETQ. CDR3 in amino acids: CASSLEAGNEQFF. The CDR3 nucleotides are TGCGCCAGCAGCTTGGAGGCGGGCAATGAGCAGTTCTTC.

CDR3 sequence (DNA): TGTGCCAGCAGCTGGGGACTAGCGAGGGGGAGCTCCTACAATGAGCAGTTCTTC. This encodes CASSWGLARGSSYNEQFF. The rearrangement uses TRBV5-5 and TRBJ2-1, with 10 nucleotides matching TRBD2. This CDR3 region has 18 residues. Trimming cost V 3 bases and J 0 bases; bases outside gene matches: 9. From germline, CDR1 is SGHKS and CDR2 YYEKEE (reference sequence).

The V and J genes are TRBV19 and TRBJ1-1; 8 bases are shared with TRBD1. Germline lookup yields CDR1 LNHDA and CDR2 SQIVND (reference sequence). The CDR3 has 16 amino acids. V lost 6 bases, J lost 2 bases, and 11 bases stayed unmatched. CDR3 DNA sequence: TGTGCCAGTAGGGCTACAGGGGGTAGGGACAACACTGAAGCTTTCTTT. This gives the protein CASRATGGRDNTEAFF.

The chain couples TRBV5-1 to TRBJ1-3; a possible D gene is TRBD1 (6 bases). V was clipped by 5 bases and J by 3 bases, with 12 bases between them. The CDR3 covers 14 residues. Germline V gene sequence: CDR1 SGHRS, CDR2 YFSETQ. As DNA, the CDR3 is TGCGCCAGCAGACAGCAGGGGAATGGAAACACCATATATTTT. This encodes CASRQQGNGNTIYF.

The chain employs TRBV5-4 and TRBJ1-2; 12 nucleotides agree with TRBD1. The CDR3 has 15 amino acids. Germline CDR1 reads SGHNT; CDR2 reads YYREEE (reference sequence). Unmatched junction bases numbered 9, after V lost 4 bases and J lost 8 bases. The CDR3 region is CASSGTGQGALGYTF. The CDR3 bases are TGTGCCAGCAGCGGAACGGGACAGGGGGCACTGGGCTACACCTTC.

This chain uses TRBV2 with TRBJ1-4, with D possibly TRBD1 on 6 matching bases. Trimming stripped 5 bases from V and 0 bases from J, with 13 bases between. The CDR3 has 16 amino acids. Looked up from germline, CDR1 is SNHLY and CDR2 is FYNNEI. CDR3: CASSSGDAATNEKLFF. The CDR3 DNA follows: TGTGCCAGCAGTTCAGGGGACGCGGCAACTAATGAAAAACTGTTTTTT.

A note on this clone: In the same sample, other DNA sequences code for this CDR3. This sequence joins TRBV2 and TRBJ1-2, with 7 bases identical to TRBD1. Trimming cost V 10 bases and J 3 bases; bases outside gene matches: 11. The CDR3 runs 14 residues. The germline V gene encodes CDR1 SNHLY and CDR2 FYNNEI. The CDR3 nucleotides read TGTGCCACCGACAGGGTTTCGCACTACTATGGCTACACCTTC. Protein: CATDRVSHYYGYTF. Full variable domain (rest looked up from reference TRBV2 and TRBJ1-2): EPEVTQTPSHQVTQMGQEVILRCVPISNHLYFYWYRQILGQKVEFLVSFYNNEISEKSEIFDDQFSVERPDGSNFTLKIRSTKLEDSAMYFCATDRVSHYYGYTFGSGTRLTVV.

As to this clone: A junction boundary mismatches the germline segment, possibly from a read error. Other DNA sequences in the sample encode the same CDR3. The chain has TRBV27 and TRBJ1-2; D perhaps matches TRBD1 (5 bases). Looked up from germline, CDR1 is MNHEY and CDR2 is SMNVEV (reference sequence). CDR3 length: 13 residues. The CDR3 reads CASSLDRSYGYTF. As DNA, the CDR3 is TGCGCCAGCAGTTTAGACAGATCCTATGGCTACACCTTC.

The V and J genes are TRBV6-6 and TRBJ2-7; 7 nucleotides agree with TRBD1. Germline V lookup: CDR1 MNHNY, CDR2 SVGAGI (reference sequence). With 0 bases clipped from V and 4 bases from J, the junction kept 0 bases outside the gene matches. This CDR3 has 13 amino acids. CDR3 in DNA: TGTGCCAGCAGTTACTCGACAGGGTACGAGCAGTACTTC. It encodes CASSYSTGYEQYF.

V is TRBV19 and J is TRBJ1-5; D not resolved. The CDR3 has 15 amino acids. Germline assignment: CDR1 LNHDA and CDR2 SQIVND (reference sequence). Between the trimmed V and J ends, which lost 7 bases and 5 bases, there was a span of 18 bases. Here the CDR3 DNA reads TGTGCCAGTATTCACCCCGGCCGGGTCGATCAGCCCCAGCATTTT. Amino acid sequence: CASIHPGRVDQPQHF.

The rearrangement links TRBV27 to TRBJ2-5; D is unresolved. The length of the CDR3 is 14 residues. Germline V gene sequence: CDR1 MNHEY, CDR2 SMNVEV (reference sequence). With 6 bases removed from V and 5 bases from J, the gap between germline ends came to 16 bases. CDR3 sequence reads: CASSSPRFGETQYF. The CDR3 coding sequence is TGTGCCAGCAGCTCCCCTCGATTCGGGGAGACCCAGTACTTC.

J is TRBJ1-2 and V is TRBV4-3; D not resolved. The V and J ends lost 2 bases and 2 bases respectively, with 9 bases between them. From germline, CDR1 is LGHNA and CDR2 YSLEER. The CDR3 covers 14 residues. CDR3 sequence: CASSQKQQNYGYTF. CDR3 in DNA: TGCGCCAGCAGCCAAAAGCAACAGAACTATGGCTACACCTTC.

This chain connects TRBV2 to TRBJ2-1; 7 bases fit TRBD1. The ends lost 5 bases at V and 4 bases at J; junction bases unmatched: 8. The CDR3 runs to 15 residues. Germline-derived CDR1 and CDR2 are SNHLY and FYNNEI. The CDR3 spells CASSSTGTVYNEQFF. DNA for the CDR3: TGTGCCAGCAGTAGTACCGGGACAGTTTACAATGAGCAGTTCTTC.